This TCR beta chain was sequenced during a study of CD8 T cells in Susac syndrome. Study-level background: Within the sequenced group of Susac syndrome patients, over 5 showed active disease and roughly 8 were in remission. Treatment status at blood draw for the Susac syndrome patients was therapy-naive, corticosteroids, or intravenous immunoglobulin alone.

In blood CD8+ and CD4+ T cells, TCR beta underwent sequencing. This CDR3 is 13 amino acids long. CDR1 is SGHAT, CDR2 FQNNGV, per germline. J gave up 3 bases and V 4 bases, and 2 bases lay outside the gene matches. RNA amounts of about 0.45 to 1 ug underwent reverse transcription with random hexamers. The method of amplification for TCR beta CDR3 was immunoSEQ multiplex PCR, covering 54 Vbeta and 13 Jbeta. TCRdb processed the immunoSEQ multiplex PCR reads anew with MiXCR; each CDR3 protein has one entry. The sample has 120,000 or so distinct CDR3 sequences; around 94% are singletons. The sequence was obtained from a human donor with Susac syndrome. Source material: CD8+ T cells from PBMCs. The chain combines TRBV11-2 with TRBJ2-7; 8 bases align to TRBD1. The CDR3 DNA follows: TGTGCCAGCAGCTGGACAGGGAACTACGAGCAGTACTTC. Translating gives CASSWTGNYEQYF.